These 9 T cell receptor beta chains originate from one sample sequenced in a study of beta chain features in type 1 diabetes. Expressed TCRB transcripts were sequenced after all isolated RNA was converted to cDNA. Sequencing used immunoSEQ multiplex PCR; TCRdb keeps in-frame clones, though not all of them. The sample has 90,000 to 110,000 clones; 30% to 40% are singletons. Sequenced: stem cell memory CD4+ T cells from blood. The origin of the receptors is a woman between 18 and 30 years old in good health.

This chain uses TRBV5-7 with TRBJ2-7; 9 nucleotides line up with TRBD2. TRBV5-7 falls under the ORF class, with uncertain function. The CDR3 covers 17 residues. The trim removed 2 bases at V and 2 bases at J, leaving 11 bases unmatched. CDR3 residues: CASSFINLAGGTYEQYF. DNA for the CDR3: TGTGCCAGCAGCTTTATTAATTTGGCGGGAGGGACCTACGAGCAGTACTTC.

J is TRBJ2-1 and V is TRBV7-9; D might be TRBD2 (6 bases). V was pared by 3 bases and J by 0 bases, with 15 bases between. The germline CDR1 and CDR2 sequences are SEHNR and FQNEAQ (reference sequence). This CDR3 comprises 17 residues. DNA of the CDR3: TGTGCCAGCAGCTTCATCACTAGCACCGACTCCTACAATGAGCAGTTCTTC. It is translated as CASSFITSTDSYNEQFF.

This clone was counted a few times. The chain carries TRBV5-6 and TRBJ2-1; D gene ambiguous. The CDR3 totals 13 residues. The germline gives CDR1 SGHDT, CDR2 YYEEEE. Trimming took 4 bases from V and 6 from J, leaving 11 bases between them. CDR3 loop: CASSLPSLNEQFF. The CDR3, as DNA: TGTGCCAGCAGCCTTCCTTCTCTCAATGAGCAGTTCTTC.

In its sample, this clone was seen a few times. The chain is built from TRBV7-9 and TRBJ2-3; the D gene is possibly TRBD2 (6 bases). Deletions cut 3 bases from V and 2 bases from J, with 12 bases between. There are 15 residues in the CDR3. The V gene's germline CDR1 is SEHNR and CDR2 FQNEAQ (reference sequence). CDR3 in amino acids: CASSFGGTLTDTQYF. The CDR3 DNA is TGTGCCAGCAGCTTCGGCGGGACCCTCACAGATACGCAGTATTTT.

This clone occurred a few times. This rearrangement joins TRBV6-5 to TRBJ1-2, with a tentative D call TRBD1 (5 bases). The V and J ends lost 6 bases and 8 bases respectively, with 13 bases between them. Per the germline V gene, CDR1 is MNHEY and CDR2 is SVGAGI. The CDR3 spans 12 residues. CDR3 sequence: CASSQGTYGYTF. The CDR3 DNA reads TGTGCCAGCAGCCAGGGAACCTACGGCTACACCTTC.

The chain couples TRBV28 to TRBJ2-7; 16 nucleotides line up with TRBD2. Unmatched junction bases numbered 3, after V lost 3 bases and J lost 7 bases. The germline V gene encodes CDR1 MDHEN and CDR2 SYDVKM. The CDR3 sequence is 15 residues long. CDR3 DNA: TGTGCCAGCAGTTTTGGGACTAGCGGGAGGGTTGAGCAGTACTTC. This translates into CASSFGTSGRVEQYF.

In DNA form, the CDR3 reads TGTGCCAGCAGAGAGGGCCCAAGCTCCTACGAGCAGTACTTC. As protein: CASREGPSSYEQYF. The V and J genes are TRBV6-5 and TRBJ2-7; a possible D gene is TRBD2 (5 bases). Germline CDR1 and CDR2: MNHEY and SVGAGI. Trimming cost V 6 bases and J 0 bases, with 12 bases left between them. The CDR3 length is 14 residues.

This clone has a handful of counts. This chain uses TRBV28 with TRBJ1-5; 8 bases map to TRBD1. Trimming removed 2 bases from V and 2 bases from J; junction bases left unmatched: 2. The CDR3 spans 15 residues. In germline, CDR1 is MDHEN, CDR2 SYDVKM. The CDR3 region has the DNA TGTGCCAGCAGTTTAGCAGGGGGCGGCAATCAGCCCCAGCATTTT. Protein: CASSLAGGGNQPQHF.

V gene TRBV7-3 combines with J gene TRBJ2-3; D not resolved. V lost 5 bases to trimming and J lost 4 bases, with 10 bases between them. Germline CDR1 reads SGHTA; CDR2 reads FQGTGA. The length of the CDR3 is 13 residues. The CDR3 DNA is TGTGCCAGCAGCCTAGGTTCGCCAGATACGCAGTATTTT. Translating gives CASSLGSPDTQYF.